This passage covers 4 T cell receptor beta chains from one sample sequenced in a study of Graves' ophthalmopathy and Graves' hyperthyroidism. Amplification of the TCR beta CDR3 regions used RNA transcripts (as template). HTBI-primed first-round RT-PCR preceded second-round multiplex PCR. MiXCR, run by TCRdb on the multiplex PCR reads, gives a single entry per CDR3 protein. This sample has roughly 400,000 distinct CDR3 sequences, with about 16% found just once. Material for sequencing was peripheral blood. These receptor sequences come from a woman aged 18-29 years with stable Graves' hyperthyroidism.

This chain joins TRBV19 and TRBJ1-5, with D unresolved. CDR3 size: 14 residues. Germline CDR1 reads LNHDA; CDR2 reads SQIVND (reference sequence). The germline V and J ends were trimmed by 6 bases and 3 bases, with 12 bases remaining between them. The CDR3, as DNA: TGTGCCAGTAGATTTGGGCAGGTCAATCAGCCCCAGCATTTT. This encodes CASRFGQVNQPQHF.

This clonotype has at least ten counts. The chain recombines TRBV4-2 with TRBJ2-5; the match to TRBD2 covers 14 bases. V gave up 4 bases and J gave up 1 base; unmatched junction bases: 8. CDR1 and CDR2 from the germline V gene are LGHNA and YNFKEQ. The CDR3 has 18 residues. CDR3 coding DNA: TGTGCCAGCAGCCCGGGGACTAGCGGGGGCCCGATCCAAGAGACCCAGTACTTC. Protein sequence: CASSPGTSGGPIQETQYF.

This clonotype occurred many times. CDR3 bases: TGTGCCAGCAGTCGCACAGACCAGCCCCAGCATTTT. Its translation: CASSRTDQPQHF. The chain joins TRBV12-3 or TRBV12-4 to TRBJ1-5, with unresolved D. Trimming left V 5 bases short and J 7 bases short, with 9 bases between. The CDR3 runs 12 residues.

This clonotype was recorded at least ten times. The gene calls are TRBV12-3 or TRBV12-4 and TRBJ1-2; TRBD1 matches at 7 bases. V lost 7 bases, J lost 0 bases, and 8 bases stayed unmatched. The CDR3 is made up of 15 amino acids. Here the CDR3 DNA reads TGTGCCAGCACCAGGCTGACAGGGACTAACTATGGCTACACCTTC. Its translation is CASTRLTGTNYGYTF.